This T cell receptor beta chain was profiled in a study of T-cell memory formation after mild COVID-19. Findings and caveats of the study: Contracting CD8+ clones were enriched in EMRA, CD4+ mainly in CM and EM. Some SARS-CoV-2-responding clones were already detected in memory before infection. Nothing confirmed that second-wave clones peaking on day 37 were specific for SARS-CoV-2.

5'RACE, which relied on constant-segment primers, yielded TCR alpha and TCR beta cDNA libraries carrying sample barcodes and UMIs. TCRdb independently ran MiXCR on the 5' RACE reads; one entry per CDR3 protein. The data contain about 390,000 distinct CDR3 sequences, around 21% of them singletons. The CDR3 covers 17 residues. Germline values: CDR1 SEHNR, CDR2 FQNEAQ (reference sequence). V dropped 5 bases and J dropped 0 bases, with 17 bases sitting between them. With respect to this clonotype: Its specificity is unknown.

This TCR was recovered from an adult woman who had mild COVID-19 (a few samples of this study predate the infection). Cell type and time point are not known. Material: PBMCs or a T cell subset sorted from them (not recorded which). The rearrangement joins TRBV7-9 to TRBJ2-1, with D perhaps matching TRBD2 (5 bases). DNA of the CDR3: TGTGCCAGCAGCCCGGAGGCGGCTCGATCCTCCTACAATGAGCAGTTCTTC. The encoded protein is CASSPEAARSSYNEQFF. Full variable domain (remainder filled in from reference TRBV7-9 and TRBJ2-1): DTGVSQNPRHKITKRGQNVTFRCDPISEHNRLYWYRQTLGQGPEFLTYFQNEAQLEKSRLLSDRFSAERPKGSFSTLEIQRTEQGDSAMYLCASSPEAARSSYNEQFFGPGTRLTVL.